This T cell receptor beta chain is from a study of shared clonotypes between healthy human individuals. The data were produced by immunoSEQ multiplex PCR, yet TCRdb's version contains in-frame clones alone and is incomplete. The table shows 1,400,000 or so clones, with less than 99% occurring only once. The donors were all Caucasian adults (living in Nashville, Tennessee). The CDR3 sequence is 14 residues long. The germline CDR1 and CDR2 sequences are SNHLY and FYNNEI. The trim removed 8 bases at V and 4 bases at J, leaving 6 bases unmatched. The source of this sequence is a man aged 30 to 39 in good health. This chain links TRBV2 with TRBJ2-7, with TRBD2 matching over 12 bases. Sequenced material: naive CD4+ T cells sorted from blood. As to subset: CD45RA+ positively selected. The CDR3, as DNA: TGTGCCAGCGGGACTAGCGGGCCCTCTTACGAGCAGTACTTC. Amino acid sequence: CASGTSGPSYEQYF. Filled out from reference TRBV2 and TRBJ2-7, the complete variable domain reads EPEVTQTPSHQVTQMGQEVILRCVPISNHLYFYWYRQILGQKVEFLVSFYNNEISEKSEIFDDQFSVERPDGSNFTLKIRSTKLEDSAMYFCASGTSGPSYEQYFGPGTRLTVT.